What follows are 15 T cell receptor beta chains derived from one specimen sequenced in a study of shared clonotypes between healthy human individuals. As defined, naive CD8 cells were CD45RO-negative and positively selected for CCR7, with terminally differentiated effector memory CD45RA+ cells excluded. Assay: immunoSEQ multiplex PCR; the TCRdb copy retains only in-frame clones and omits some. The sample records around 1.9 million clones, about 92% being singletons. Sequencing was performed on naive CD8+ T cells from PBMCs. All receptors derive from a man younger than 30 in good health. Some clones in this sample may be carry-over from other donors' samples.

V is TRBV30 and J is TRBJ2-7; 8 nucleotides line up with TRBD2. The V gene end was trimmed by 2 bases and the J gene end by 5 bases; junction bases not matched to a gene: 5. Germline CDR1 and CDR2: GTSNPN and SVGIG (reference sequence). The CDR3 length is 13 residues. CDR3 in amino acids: CAWSHSGGNEQYF. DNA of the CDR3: TGTGCCTGGAGTCATTCGGGAGGGAACGAGCAGTACTTC.

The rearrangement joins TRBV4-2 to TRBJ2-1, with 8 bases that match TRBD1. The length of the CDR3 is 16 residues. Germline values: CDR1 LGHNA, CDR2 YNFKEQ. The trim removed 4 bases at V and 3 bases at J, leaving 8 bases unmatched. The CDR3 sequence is CASSPNTGQGYNEQFF. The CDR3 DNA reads TGTGCCAGCAGCCCAAATACAGGACAGGGCTACAATGAGCAGTTCTTC.

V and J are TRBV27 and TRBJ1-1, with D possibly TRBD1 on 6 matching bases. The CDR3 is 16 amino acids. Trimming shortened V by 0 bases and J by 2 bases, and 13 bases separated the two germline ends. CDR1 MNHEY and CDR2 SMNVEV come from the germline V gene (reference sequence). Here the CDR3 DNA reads TGTGCCAGCAGTTTATCGATTTGGGGGGCAAACACTGAAGCTTTCTTT. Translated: CASSLSIWGANTEAFF.

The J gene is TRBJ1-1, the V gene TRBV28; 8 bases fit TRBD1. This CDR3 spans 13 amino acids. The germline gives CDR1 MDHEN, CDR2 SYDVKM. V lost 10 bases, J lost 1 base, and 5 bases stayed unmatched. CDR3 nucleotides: TGTGCCACCTACAGGGGGGGGAACACTGAAGCTTTCTTT. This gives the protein CATYRGGNTEAFF.

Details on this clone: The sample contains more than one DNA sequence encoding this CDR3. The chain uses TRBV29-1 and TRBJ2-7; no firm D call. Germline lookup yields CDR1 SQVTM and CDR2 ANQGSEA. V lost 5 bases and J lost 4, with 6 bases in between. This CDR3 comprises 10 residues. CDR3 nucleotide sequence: TGCAGCGTTCTTTCTTACGAGCAGTACTTC. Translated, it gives CSVLSYEQYF.

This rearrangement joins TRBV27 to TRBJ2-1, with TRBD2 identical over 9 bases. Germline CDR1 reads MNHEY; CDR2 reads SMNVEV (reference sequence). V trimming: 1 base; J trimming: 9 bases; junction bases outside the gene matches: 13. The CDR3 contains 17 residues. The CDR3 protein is CASSLFIVGREGGEQFF. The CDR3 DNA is TGTGCCAGCAGTTTATTTATTGTAGGGCGGGAGGGTGGTGAGCAGTTCTTC.

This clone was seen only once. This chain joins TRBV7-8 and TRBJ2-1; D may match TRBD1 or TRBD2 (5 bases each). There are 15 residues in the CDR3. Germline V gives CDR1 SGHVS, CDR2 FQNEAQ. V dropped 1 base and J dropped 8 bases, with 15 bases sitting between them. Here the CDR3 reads CASSLVRSVGDEQFF. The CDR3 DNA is TGTGCCAGCAGCTTAGTTCGCTCGGTGGGGGATGAGCAGTTCTTC.

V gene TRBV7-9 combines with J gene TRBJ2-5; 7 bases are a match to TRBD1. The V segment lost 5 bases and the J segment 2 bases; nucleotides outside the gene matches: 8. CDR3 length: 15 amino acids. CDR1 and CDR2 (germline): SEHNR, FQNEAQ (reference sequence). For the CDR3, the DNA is TGTGCCAGCAGCGCGTGGGGACAGACACAAGAGACCCAGTACTTC. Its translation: CASSAWGQTQETQYF.

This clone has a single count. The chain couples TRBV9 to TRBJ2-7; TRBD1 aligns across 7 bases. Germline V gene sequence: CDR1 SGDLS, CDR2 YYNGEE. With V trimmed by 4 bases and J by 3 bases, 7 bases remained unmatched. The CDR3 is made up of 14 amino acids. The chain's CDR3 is CASSRDSWDYEQYF. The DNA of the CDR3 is TGTGCCAGCAGCCGGGACAGTTGGGACTACGAGCAGTACTTC. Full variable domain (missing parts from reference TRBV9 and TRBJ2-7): DSGVTQTPKHLITATGQRVTLRCSPRSGDLSVYWYQQSLDQGLQFLIQYYNGEERAKGNILERFSAQQFPDLHSELNLSSLELGDSALYFCASSRDSWDYEQYFGPGTRLTVT.

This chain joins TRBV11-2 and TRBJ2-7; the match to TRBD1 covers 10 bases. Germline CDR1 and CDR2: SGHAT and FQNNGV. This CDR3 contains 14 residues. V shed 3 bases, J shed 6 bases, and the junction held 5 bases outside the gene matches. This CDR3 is CASSLTGGISEQYF. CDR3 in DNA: TGTGCCAGCAGCTTGACAGGGGGCATAAGCGAGCAGTACTTC.

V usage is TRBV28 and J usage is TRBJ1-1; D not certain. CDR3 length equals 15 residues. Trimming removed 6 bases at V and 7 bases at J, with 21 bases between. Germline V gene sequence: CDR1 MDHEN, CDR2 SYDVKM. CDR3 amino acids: CASSFTLRAGSEAFF. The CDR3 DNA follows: TGTGCCAGCAGCTTTACTTTGCGGGCTGGGAGTGAAGCTTTCTTT.

The CDR3 region is CASSFYGPNEKLFF. The CDR3 DNA sequence: TGTGCCAGCAGCTTCTACGGACCGAATGAAAAACTGTTTTTT. The gene calls are TRBV13 and TRBJ1-4; D gene uncertain. Between the trimmed V and J ends, which lost 3 bases and 5 bases, there was a span of 10 bases. CDR3 length equals 14 residues. CDR1 is PRHDT and CDR2 is FYEKMQ in the germline V gene (reference sequence).

The CDR3 coding sequence is TGTGCCAGCTTAATAGGACAGGCTGGGAACACTGAAGCTTTCTTT. Protein sequence: CASLIGQAGNTEAFF. The chain links TRBV5-6 to TRBJ1-1, with 7 bases matching TRBD1. V trimming: 7 bases; J trimming: 1 base; junction bases outside the gene matches: 10. The CDR3 has 15 residues. Germline V gene lookup returns CDR1 SGHDT and CDR2 YYEEEE. The full variable domain, in which reference TRBV5-6 and TRBJ1-1 provide the parts outside the CDR3, is DAGVTQSPTHLIKTRGQQVTLRCSPKSGHDTVSWYQQALGQGPQFIFQYYEEEERQRGNFPDRFSGHQFPNYSSELNVNALLLGDSALYLCASLIGQAGNTEAFFGQGTRLTVV.

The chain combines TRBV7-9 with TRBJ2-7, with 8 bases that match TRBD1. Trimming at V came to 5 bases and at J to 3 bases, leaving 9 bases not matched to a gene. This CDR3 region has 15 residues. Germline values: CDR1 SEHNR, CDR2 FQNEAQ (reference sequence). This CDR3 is CASSPDPTGVYEQYF. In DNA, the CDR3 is TGTGCCAGCAGCCCGGATCCGACAGGGGTCTACGAGCAGTACTTC.

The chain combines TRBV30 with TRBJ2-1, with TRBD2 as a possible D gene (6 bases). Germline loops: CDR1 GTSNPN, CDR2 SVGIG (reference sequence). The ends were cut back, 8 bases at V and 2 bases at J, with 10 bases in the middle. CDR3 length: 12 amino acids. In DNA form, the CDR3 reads TGTGCCAGACTAGGGGCCTACAATGAGCAGTTCTTC. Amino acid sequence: CARLGAYNEQFF.